This is a list of T cell receptor beta chains from one sample in a study of blood T cell repertoires in COVID-19. Only in-frame clones appear in the TCRdb table, and some are missing; sequencing was by immunoSEQ multiplex PCR. The profile shows some 200,000 clones, 75% to 85% of them singletons. The sequenced material came from peripheral blood. These receptors originate from a woman aged 40 to 50 with COVID-19, enrolled during active disease. Each CDR3 is given with its conserved first and last residue. The D gene is left open where the match is weak. Clone size, where shown, is once, few, many, or a class for clones that have expanded.

d_gene: .
v_gene: TRBV19
abundance: .
j_gene: TRBJ2-7
CDR3nt: TGTGCCAGTAGTATAGTGCCTAGGCGTCGCCACGAGCAGTACTTC
CDR3aa: CASSIVPRRRHEQYF

d_gene: .
v_gene: TRBV4-1
abundance: .
j_gene: TRBJ1-5
CDR3nt: TGCGCCAGCAGCCAAGAAAATAGGCCCCAGCATTTT
CDR3aa: CASSQENRPQHF

d_gene: .
v_gene: TRBV19
abundance: .
j_gene: TRBJ1-1
CDR3nt: TGTGCCAGTAGTAGTTACATGTGGAACACTGAAGCTTTCTTT
CDR3aa: CASSSYMWNTEAFF

d_gene: .
v_gene: TRBV6-5
abundance: .
j_gene: TRBJ2-1
CDR3nt: TGTGCCAGCAGCCACTCCCCGGGTAATGAGCAGTTCTTC
CDR3aa: CASSHSPGNEQFF

d_gene: TRBD2
v_gene: TRBV2
abundance: .
j_gene: TRBJ2-1
CDR3nt: TGTGCCAGCAGTGAAGCGCCCGGACTAGCGGGAGGGCCGATTGGGGAGCAGTTCTTC
CDR3aa: CASSEAPGLAGGPIGEQFF

d_gene: .
v_gene: TRBV12-3/TRBV12-4
abundance: .
j_gene: TRBJ1-1
CDR3nt: TGTGCCAGCAGTTTAGTCCGGGACACTGAAGCTTTCTTT
CDR3aa: CASSLVRDTEAFF

d_gene: .
v_gene: TRBV2
abundance: .
j_gene: TRBJ1-2
CDR3nt: TGTGCCGGTCGGAGGGGAGGACCGCGCGTGGGTTCTGGGGGCTACACCTTC
CDR3aa: CAGRRGGPRVGSGGYTF

d_gene: .
v_gene: TRBV19
abundance: .
j_gene: TRBJ2-1
CDR3nt: TGTGCCAGTAGTATAGATCGCGGCGGCCCCTTATACAATGAGCAGTTCTTC
CDR3aa: CASSIDRGGPLYNEQFF

d_gene: .
v_gene: TRBV5-4
abundance: .
j_gene: TRBJ1-1
CDR3nt: TGTGCCAGCAGCTTAGCACTGAACACTGAAGCTTTCTTT
CDR3aa: CASSLALNTEAFF

d_gene: .
v_gene: TRBV30
abundance: few
j_gene: TRBJ1-5
CDR3nt: TGTGCCTGGAGTGGCGTATTTGGCAATCAGCCCCAGCATTTT
CDR3aa: CAWSGVFGNQPQHF

d_gene: .
v_gene: TRBV27
abundance: .
j_gene: TRBJ1-1
CDR3nt: TGTGCCAGCAGCCCCGGAGGGGTAGGGTACACTGAAGCTTTCTTT
CDR3aa: CASSPGGVGYTEAFF

d_gene: .
v_gene: TRBV6-5
abundance: .
j_gene: TRBJ2-7
CDR3nt: TGTGCCAGCAGTTCCACCAGGGGCAACTCCTACGAGCAGTACTTC
CDR3aa: CASSSTRGNSYEQYF

d_gene: TRBD2
v_gene: TRBV3-1/TRBV3-2
abundance: .
j_gene: TRBJ2-1
CDR3nt: TGTGCCAGCAGCAATGGGGGGGGTTATGAGCAGTTCTTC
CDR3aa: CASSNGGGYEQFF

d_gene: .
v_gene: TRBV3-1/TRBV3-2
abundance: .
j_gene: TRBJ2-3
CDR3nt: TGTGCCAGCAGTCCACGGGGGACCACAGATACGCAGTATTTT
CDR3aa: CASSPRGTTDTQYF

d_gene: .
v_gene: TRBV5-5
abundance: .
j_gene: TRBJ2-1
CDR3nt: TGTGCCAGCAGCTTCTCTCTCAGTGAGCAGTTCTTC
CDR3aa: CASSFSLSEQFF

d_gene: TRBD1
v_gene: TRBV24-1
abundance: .
j_gene: TRBJ2-3
CDR3nt: TGTGCCACCAGTGGATGGACAGGGGGCAACACAGATACGCAGTATTTT
CDR3aa: CATSGWTGGNTDTQYF

d_gene: .
v_gene: TRBV4-2
abundance: few
j_gene: TRBJ1-6
CDR3nt: TGTGCCAGCAGCCAAGATCATGGGGACACCAATTCACCCCTCCACTTT
CDR3aa: CASSQDHGDTNSPLHF

d_gene: TRBD2
v_gene: TRBV2
abundance: .
j_gene: TRBJ2-7
CDR3nt: TGTGCCAGCAGTCCTGCTAGCGGGAGGGCCCACGAGCAGTACTTC
CDR3aa: CASSPASGRAHEQYF

d_gene: .
v_gene: TRBV11-1
abundance: .
j_gene: TRBJ2-7
CDR3nt: TGTGCCAGCAGCTCTCTTTGGGGAGGCTCCTACGAGCAGTACTTC
CDR3aa: CASSSLWGGSYEQYF

d_gene: .
v_gene: TRBV27
abundance: .
j_gene: TRBJ2-1
CDR3nt: TGTGCCAGCAGTCCCTACGACAGCAATGAGCAGTTCTTC
CDR3aa: CASSPYDSNEQFF

d_gene: TRBD2
v_gene: TRBV28
abundance: .
j_gene: TRBJ2-1
CDR3nt: TGTGCCAGCAGTTTAACCGGGAGGGCCAAAGAGCAGTTCTTC
CDR3aa: CASSLTGRAKEQFF

d_gene: .
v_gene: TRBV9
abundance: .
j_gene: TRBJ2-7
CDR3nt: TGTGCCAGCAGCGTAGTTCCCGGGGCCTACGAGCAGTACTTC
CDR3aa: CASSVVPGAYEQYF

d_gene: .
v_gene: TRBV6-1
abundance: .
j_gene: TRBJ1-1
CDR3nt: TGTGCCAGCAGTGAACAGGGTGGCACTGAAGCTTTCTTT
CDR3aa: CASSEQGGTEAFF

d_gene: .
v_gene: TRBV19
abundance: .
j_gene: TRBJ1-4
CDR3nt: TGTGCCAGTAGCGCCGCGGGTGATGAAAAACTGTTTTTT
CDR3aa: CASSAAGDEKLFF

d_gene: .
v_gene: TRBV13
abundance: few
j_gene: TRBJ1-6
CDR3nt: TGTGCCAGCAGCTCCTCAACAGGGAGCCGACGTTCACCCCTCCACTTT
CDR3aa: CASSSSTGSRRSPLHF

d_gene: .
v_gene: TRBV10-1
abundance: .
j_gene: TRBJ2-1
CDR3nt: TGCGCCAGCAGTGCTTCCCCCGGACTTGCTGAGCAGTTCTTC
CDR3aa: CASSASPGLAEQFF

d_gene: TRBD2
v_gene: TRBV6-2/TRBV6-3
abundance: .
j_gene: TRBJ2-3
CDR3nt: TGTGCCAGCAGCTTCGTGACTAGCGGGAGTGATACGCAGTATTTT
CDR3aa: CASSFVTSGSDTQYF

d_gene: .
v_gene: TRBV21-1
abundance: .
j_gene: TRBJ1-2
CDR3nt: TGTGCCAGCAGCACCGGGGGGTTCGGCTACACCTTC
CDR3aa: CASSTGGFGYTF

d_gene: TRBD2
v_gene: TRBV3-1/TRBV3-2
abundance: .
j_gene: TRBJ2-7
CDR3nt: TGTGCCAGCAGCCAAGATCAGACTAGCTTGGGGGAGCAGTACTTC
CDR3aa: CASSQDQTSLGEQYF

d_gene: .
v_gene: TRBV10-3
abundance: .
j_gene: TRBJ1-3
CDR3nt: TGTGCCATCAGGGAGGGGTCGGAGTACACCATATATTTT
CDR3aa: CAIREGSEYTIYF

d_gene: .
v_gene: TRBV19
abundance: .
j_gene: TRBJ1-1
CDR3nt: TGTGCCAGTAGTCAAAAGGGAGGGAACACTGAAGCTTTCTTT
CDR3aa: CASSQKGGNTEAFF

d_gene: TRBD1
v_gene: TRBV18
abundance: .
j_gene: TRBJ2-5
CDR3nt: TGTGCCAGCTCACGAACGACAGGGTCGGAGACCCAGTACTTC
CDR3aa: CASSRTTGSETQYF

d_gene: .
v_gene: TRBV28
abundance: .
j_gene: TRBJ2-4
CDR3nt: TGTGCCAGCAGCCTCTTAGGGGGGGGGAAAAACATTCAGTACTTC
CDR3aa: CASSLLGGGKNIQYF

d_gene: TRBD1
v_gene: TRBV19
abundance: few
j_gene: TRBJ1-3
CDR3nt: TGTGCCAGTAGCAGGGGGCAGGCCTTTGGCGCTGGAAACACCATATATTTT
CDR3aa: CASSRGQAFGAGNTIYF

d_gene: .
v_gene: TRBV9
abundance: .
j_gene: TRBJ1-5
CDR3nt: TGTGCCAGCAGCGCCGGGACACTTAATCAGCCCCAGCATTTT
CDR3aa: CASSAGTLNQPQHF

d_gene: TRBD2
v_gene: TRBV7-3
abundance: few
j_gene: TRBJ2-2
CDR3nt: TGTGCCAGCAGCTTATTAGCGGGAGGGCCAAAAACCGGGGAGCTGTTTTTT
CDR3aa: CASSLLAGGPKTGELFF

d_gene: .
v_gene: TRBV6-6
abundance: few
j_gene: TRBJ1-3
CDR3nt: TGTGCCAGCAGTGCAACAGGGATCCCGAAAGGAAACACCATATATTTT
CDR3aa: CASSATGIPKGNTIYF

d_gene: .
v_gene: TRBV7-3
abundance: few
j_gene: TRBJ2-2
CDR3nt: TGTGCCAGCAGCTTAAGCAGGGCGACCGGGGAGCTGTTTTTT
CDR3aa: CASSLSRATGELFF

d_gene: TRBD2
v_gene: TRBV7-3
abundance: once
j_gene: TRBJ2-1
CDR3nt: TGTGCCAGCAGCTTAGGTCTCGGACTAGCGGACAATGAGCAGTTCTTC
CDR3aa: CASSLGLGLADNEQFF

d_gene: .
v_gene: TRBV30
abundance: .
j_gene: TRBJ1-4
CDR3nt: TGTGCCTGGAGTATTGCGGGGGGGGATAGTGAAAAACTGTTTTTT
CDR3aa: CAWSIAGGDSEKLFF

d_gene: .
v_gene: TRBV13
abundance: .
j_gene: TRBJ1-1
CDR3nt: TGTGCCAGCAGCTTAGAGGACAGTGGCACTGAAGCTTTCTTT
CDR3aa: CASSLEDSGTEAFF

d_gene: .
v_gene: TRBV25-1
abundance: .
j_gene: TRBJ1-4
CDR3nt: TGTGCCAGCAGTGGAGTCTTTGAAAAACTGTTTTTT
CDR3aa: CASSGVFEKLFF

d_gene: TRBD2
v_gene: TRBV2
abundance: .
j_gene: TRBJ2-5
CDR3nt: TGTGCCAGCATGGCCCCGGTTCTAGCGGGGGTAGAGACCCAGTACTTC
CDR3aa: CASMAPVLAGVETQYF

d_gene: .
v_gene: TRBV5-6
abundance: .
j_gene: TRBJ1-1
CDR3nt: TGTGCCAGCAACTTTGGGGCTGTACCAGACGCTTTCTTT
CDR3aa: CASNFGAVPDAFF

d_gene: TRBD2
v_gene: TRBV27
abundance: .
j_gene: TRBJ2-1
CDR3nt: TGTGCCAGCAGTTTGATTGGCGGGGGGTACTCCTACAATGAGCAGTTCTTC
CDR3aa: CASSLIGGGYSYNEQFF

d_gene: TRBD1
v_gene: TRBV6-9
abundance: .
j_gene: TRBJ1-3
CDR3nt: TGTGCCAGCAGCTCGGGGACAGGATCTCACTCTGGAAACACCATATATTTT
CDR3aa: CASSSGTGSHSGNTIYF

d_gene: TRBD2
v_gene: TRBV2
abundance: .
j_gene: TRBJ2-3
CDR3nt: TGTGCCAGCAGTTTCCGGACTAGCGGGTTCACAGATACGCAGTATTTT
CDR3aa: CASSFRTSGFTDTQYF

d_gene: .
v_gene: TRBV7-8
abundance: .
j_gene: TRBJ2-1
CDR3nt: TGTGCCAGCAGCTTAAGTTCCCTAGCCGAACAGTTCTTC
CDR3aa: CASSLSSLAEQFF

d_gene: TRBD1
v_gene: TRBV30
abundance: once
j_gene: TRBJ1-5
CDR3nt: TGTGCCTGTACAGGGGCACTTAGCAATCAGCCCCAGCATTTT
CDR3aa: CACTGALSNQPQHF

d_gene: .
v_gene: TRBV28
abundance: .
j_gene: TRBJ2-1
CDR3nt: TGTGCCAGCAGCATAGAGGAGCAGTTCTTC
CDR3aa: CASSIEEQFF

d_gene: .
v_gene: TRBV9
abundance: .
j_gene: TRBJ2-3
CDR3nt: TGTGCCAGCAGCGTAGTGTCTAGCACAGATACGCAGTATTTT
CDR3aa: CASSVVSSTDTQYF

d_gene: .
v_gene: TRBV6-1
abundance: .
j_gene: TRBJ2-6
CDR3nt: TGTGCCAGCAGTGAGAGGGCTTCTGGGGCCAACGTCCTGACTTTC
CDR3aa: CASSERASGANVLTF

d_gene: .
v_gene: TRBV9
abundance: .
j_gene: TRBJ2-3
CDR3nt: TGTGCCAGCAGCGTCCCAGACACAGATACGCAGTATTTT
CDR3aa: CASSVPDTDTQYF

d_gene: TRBD2
v_gene: TRBV5-1
abundance: .
j_gene: TRBJ2-1
CDR3nt: TGCGCCAGCAGCTTGGTCGGTCCAGCGGGAGGGTTTGAGCAGTTCTTC
CDR3aa: CASSLVGPAGGFEQFF

d_gene: .
v_gene: TRBV5-1
abundance: .
j_gene: TRBJ2-7
CDR3nt: TGCGCCAGCAGCTTGGGAGGCGGGGTGGCGGGCTACGAGCAGTACTTC
CDR3aa: CASSLGGGVAGYEQYF

d_gene: .
v_gene: TRBV5-6
abundance: few
j_gene: TRBJ1-3
CDR3nt: TGTGCCAGCAGCCCGAGGGTCTCTGGAAACACCATATATTTT
CDR3aa: CASSPRVSGNTIYF

d_gene: TRBD1
v_gene: TRBV5-6
abundance: .
j_gene: TRBJ1-2
CDR3nt: TGTGCCAGCAGCTTTTCGACAGGGGGCCTCTCCTATGGCTACACCTTC
CDR3aa: CASSFSTGGLSYGYTF

d_gene: TRBD2
v_gene: TRBV24-1
abundance: .
j_gene: TRBJ2-1
CDR3nt: TGTGCCACCAGACCGACTAGCGGGATTGATGAGCAGTTCTTC
CDR3aa: CATRPTSGIDEQFF

d_gene: .
v_gene: TRBV6-5
abundance: once
j_gene: TRBJ2-1
CDR3nt: TGTGCCAGCAGTTACGTCTCGGGTATCAATGAGCAGTTCTTC
CDR3aa: CASSYVSGINEQFF

d_gene: TRBD2
v_gene: TRBV2
abundance: .
j_gene: TRBJ2-1
CDR3nt: TGTGCCACCGCTAGCGGGCGTCCCGATGAGCAGTTCTTC
CDR3aa: CATASGRPDEQFF